Listed below are T cell receptor beta chains from one sample, sequenced in a study of regulatory T cells in long-lasting Graves disease. In TCRdb, the multiplex PCR reads were re-called with MiXCR into one record per CDR3 protein. Of about 210,000 distinct CDR3 sequences in the sample, about 19% were seen once. These data are also associated with another study on T cells in Graves' hyperthyroidism and ophthalmopathy.

Material: peripheral blood mononuclear cells (PBMCs), obtained at new diagnosis, from a patient treated with antithyroid drugs. All receptors come from a woman younger than 45 with Graves disease. The CDR3 runs from the conserved cysteine through the conserved F or W. The D gene is left open where the match is weak. Only part of the rows carry a size: once, few, many, or a class if the clone is expanded.

clone size,V gene,J gene,D gene,CDR3 DNA,CDR3 protein
many,TRBV2,TRBJ1-5,NA,TGTGCCAGCAGTGAAGACAAGGGGCAGCCCCAGCATTTT,CASSEDKGQPQHF
many,TRBV7-2,TRBJ1-6,NA,TGTGCCAGCAGCACGCGACAGGTTCAGAATTCACCCCTCCACTTT,CASSTRQVQNSPLHF
NA,TRBV28,TRBJ2-7,NA,TGTGCCAGCAGGGGGTTCCGCGAGCAGTACTTC,CASRGFREQYF
many,TRBV18,TRBJ2-5,NA,TGTGCCAGCTCTCTCGACTACCAAGAGACCCAGTACTTC,CASSLDYQETQYF
many,TRBV19,TRBJ1-5,NA,TGTGCCAGTAGTAATAAGGACATTAGCAATCAGCCCCAGCATTTT,CASSNKDISNQPQHF
many,TRBV10-3,TRBJ1-1,NA,TGTGCCATCAGTGAGTCCGTGACGGGGGTGAACACTGAAGCTTTCTTT,CAISESVTGVNTEAFF
many,TRBV12-3/TRBV12-4,TRBJ2-5,NA,TGTGCCAGCAGGCCCGGGACAAAAGAGACCCAGTACTTC,CASRPGTKETQYF
many,TRBV2,TRBJ2-2,TRBD1,TGTGCCAGCCCAAGCACAGGGGGCACCGGGGAGCTGTTTTTT,CASPSTGGTGELFF
many,TRBV20-1,TRBJ1-4,NA,TGCAGTGCCCCGAATAGGCGGGGTGCGGATGAAAAACTGTTTTTT,CSAPNRRGADEKLFF
many,TRBV6-1,TRBJ1-1,NA,TGTGCCAGCAGTCTGCGCGGGTGGAACACTGAAGCTTTCTTT,CASSLRGWNTEAFF
many,TRBV12-3/TRBV12-4,TRBJ2-5,NA,TGTGCCAGCGGCAGCGGAGTCCAAGAGACCCAGTACTTC,CASGSGVQETQYF
many,TRBV11-2,TRBJ2-7,NA,TGTGCCAGCAGCCCCCAATACGAGCAGTACTTC,CASSPQYEQYF
many,TRBV20-1,TRBJ1-4,NA,TGCAGTGCTAGTTCGGCAGGGCGGACGTCGACAACTAATGAAAAACTGTTTTTT,CSASSAGRTSTTNEKLFF
NA,TRBV11-3,TRBJ2-3,NA,TGTGCCAGCAGCTTAGGCCATGGAGACGCAGATACGCAGTATTTT,CASSLGHGDADTQYF